This TCR beta chain came from a study of blood T cell repertoires in COVID-19. In this sample, this clone turned up once. Germline V gene lookup returns CDR1 SGHVS and CDR2 FQNEAQ. Trimming pared 5 bases from V and 1 base from J, leaving 8 bases between. This CDR3 comprises 13 residues. Data came from immunoSEQ multiplex PCR; TCRdb stores just in-frame clones and leaves some out. The sample contains under 200,000 clones, approximately 81% of which appear only once. The rearrangement joins TRBV7-8 to TRBJ1-1; perhaps TRBD1 as D (6 bases). The sequenced material came from peripheral blood. The receptor was isolated from a young man with active or convalescent COVID-19. This CDR3 is CASSQGGNTEAFF. The CDR3 DNA sequence: TGTGCCAGCAGCCAAGGGGGGAACACTGAAGCTTTCTTT.